This passage covers 32 T cell receptor beta chains from one sample sequenced in a study of immune characterization of retroperitoneal liposarcoma. TCRdb independently ran MiXCR on the PCR reads; one entry per CDR3 protein. The sample holds 2,000 to 3,000 distinct CDR3 sequences, 37% seen once. Input material: tumor tissue. The receptors shown here come from a male donor with retroperitoneal liposarcoma.

V gene TRBV28 combines with J gene TRBJ2-5; D is unclear. The J call is doubtful: the DNA matches TRBJ2-7 better. The germline CDR1 and CDR2 sequences are MDHEN and SYDVKM. The CDR3 contains 14 residues. The CDR3 reads CASSFGGPQAEQYF. The DNA for the CDR3 is TGTGCCAGCAGTTTCGGCGGTCCTCAGGCCGAGCAGTACTTC.

This clonotype appeared a few times. The rearrangement joins TRBV27 to TRBJ2-5; a possible D gene is TRBD1 (7 bases). The end of the DNA aligns better with TRBJ2-1, so the J call may be wrong. Germline CDR1 and CDR2: MNHEY and SMNVEV (reference sequence). This CDR3 spans 12 amino acids. CDR3 residues: CASSNRGGEQFF. CDR3 DNA sequence: TGTGCCAGCAGCAACAGGGGAGGAGAGCAGTTCTTC.

The chain links TRBV6-1 to TRBJ2-4; weak D call: TRBD2 (6 bases). In germline, CDR1 is MNHNS, CDR2 SASEGT. CDR3 length: 14 amino acids. V dropped 10 bases and J dropped 13 bases, with 26 bases sitting between them. CDR3 sequence (DNA): TGTGCCACTGGACCTGTTACGGGAGTGGGTGAGCAGTACTTC. Translated, it gives CATGPVTGVGEQYF.

V usage is TRBV11-3 and J usage is TRBJ2-3, with TRBD2 matching over 11 bases. Germline V CDR1 and CDR2: SGHNT, YENEEA. J gave up 4 bases and V 5 bases, and 11 bases lay outside the gene matches. The CDR3 sequence is 17 residues long. This chain's CDR3 is CASSTSRLAGGADTQYF. CDR3 coding DNA: TGTGCCAGCAGCACCAGCCGCCTAGCGGGAGGTGCAGATACGCAGTATTTT. Filled out from reference TRBV11-3 and TRBJ2-3, the complete variable domain reads EAGVVQSPRYKIIEKKQPVAFWCNPISGHNTLYWYLQNLGQGPELLIRYENEEAVDDSQLPKDRFSAERLKGVDSTLKIQPAELGDSAVYLCASSTSRLAGGADTQYFGPGTRLTVL.

The rearrangement joins TRBV12-3 or TRBV12-4 to TRBJ1-4, with D unresolved. This CDR3 contains 12 residues. V was pared by 10 bases and J by 4 bases, with 10 bases between. DNA of the CDR3: TGTGCCACCCGACACTTTAATGAAAAACTGTTTTTT. It encodes CATRHFNEKLFF.

This clonotype is medium-sized in the sample. V usage is TRBV6-1 and J usage is TRBJ2-7, with D perhaps matching TRBD1 or TRBD2 (5 bases each). V was trimmed by 1 base and J by 0 bases, leaving 10 bases between them. In germline, CDR1 is MNHNS, CDR2 SASEGT. This CDR3 is 15 amino acids long. CDR3 in DNA: TGTGCCAGCAGTGAAGGGGACCCAAGCTCCTACGAGCAGTACTTC. Its protein product is CASSEGDPSSYEQYF.

The chain recombines TRBV7-2 with TRBJ2-1; 10 positions agree with TRBD2. The end of the DNA is better explained by TRBJ2-5, so the J call may be wrong. Germline-derived CDR1 and CDR2 are SGHTA and FQGNSA. CDR3 length equals 14 residues. The CDR3 reads CASSSSGSRETQYF. In DNA, the CDR3 is TGTGCCAGCAGCTCTAGCGGGAGCAGAGAGACCCAGTACTTC.

The chain has TRBV9 and TRBJ2-1; 13 bases match TRBD2. Trimming removed 3 bases from V and 7 bases from J; junction bases left unmatched: 4. The CDR3 has 15 amino acids. Germline V gives CDR1 SGDLS, CDR2 YYNGEE. The CDR3 coding sequence is TGTGCCAGCAGCGAGACTAGCGGGAGGACGAATGAGCAGTTCTTC. Amino acids: CASSETSGRTNEQFF.

The gene calls are TRBV9 and TRBJ2-1; 7 positions agree with TRBD2. V shed 3 bases and J 7 bases; nucleotides not matched to a gene: 13. This CDR3 comprises 16 residues. Germline V gives CDR1 SGDLS, CDR2 YYNGEE. The CDR3 loop reads CASSGSWDYPRNEQFF. CDR3 nucleotides: TGTGCCAGCAGCGGATCGTGGGACTACCCCCGGAATGAGCAGTTCTTC.

By sample share, this clonotype is medium-sized. The chain links TRBV12-3 or TRBV12-4 to TRBJ1-6; D not resolved. The CDR3 length is 11 residues. The V end lost 2 bases, the J end lost 7 bases, and 0 bases lay between the germline ends. CDR3 in amino acids: CASSLNSPLHF. CDR3 coding DNA: TGTGCCAGCAGTTTAAATTCACCCCTCCACTTT.

This clonotype was counted between two and nine times. The J gene is TRBJ2-7, the V gene TRBV27, with D uncertain. The CDR3 is made up of 14 amino acids. CDR1 and CDR2 from the germline V gene are MNHEY and SMNVEV (reference sequence). The germline V and J ends were trimmed by 0 bases and 2 bases, with 8 bases remaining between them. The CDR3 DNA reads as TGTGCCAGCAGTTTATCGTTGGGAACCTACGAGCAGTACTTC. Translated, it gives CASSLSLGTYEQYF.

The chain carries TRBV10-1 and TRBJ2-5; D gene unclear. The closer fit of TRBJ2-7 to the DNA end suggests the J call may be wrong. The CDR3 is made up of 15 amino acids. The germline V gene encodes CDR1 WNHNN and CDR2 SYGVQD (reference sequence). CDR3 protein: CASSESAASSYEQYF. For the CDR3, the DNA is TGCGCCAGCAGTGAGTCGGCCGCAAGCTCCTACGAGCAGTACTTC.

This clonotype is labeled as large (0.1 to 1%). The V and J genes are TRBV27 and TRBJ2-3; D is possibly TRBD2 (6 bases). The germline V gene has CDR1 MNHEY and CDR2 SMNVEV (reference sequence). The CDR3 sequence is 18 residues long. Trimming stripped 1 base from V and 1 base from J, with 18 bases between. CDR3 in amino acids: CASSLFGDAGGGTDTQYF. CDR3 coding DNA: TGTGCCAGCAGTTTATTTGGGGACGCAGGCGGGGGCACAGATACGCAGTATTTT.

A few counts support this clonotype. A read error may produce the germline difference seen at one junction end. This chain joins TRBV7-2 and TRBJ2-5, with 9 bases aligning to TRBD2. This CDR3 is built from 14 residues. Germline assignment: CDR1 SGHTA and CDR2 FQGNSA. The CDR3 DNA is TGTGCCAGCAACTTAGCGGGAGCTTACAATGAGCAGTACTTC. It is translated as CASNLAGAYNEQYF.

The chain joins TRBV6-1 to TRBJ2-4; 9 nucleotides align to TRBD1. With the DNA end fitting TRBJ2-7 better, the J assignment may be wrong. CDR1 is MNHNS and CDR2 is SASEGT in the germline V gene. This CDR3 spans 15 amino acids. The CDR3 is CASSGPGQGYYEQYF. The CDR3 nucleotides are TGTGCCAGCAGTGGACCGGGACAGGGATACTACGAGCAGTACTTC.

The chain joins TRBV6-5 to TRBJ1-1; D may be TRBD1 (5 bases). Looked up from germline, CDR1 is MNHEY and CDR2 is SVGAGI. V was shortened by 7 bases and J by 4 bases, with 10 bases between the two germline ends. The CDR3 runs 12 residues. The CDR3 sequence is CASTRAGTEAFF. CDR3 DNA: TGTGCCAGCACCAGGGCGGGCACTGAAGCTTTCTTT.

This rearrangement joins TRBV27 to TRBJ2-5; TRBD2 agrees at 7 bases. Trimming removed 8 bases from V and 4 bases from J; junction bases left unmatched: 10. The CDR3 loop spans 14 amino acids. From germline, CDR1 is MNHEY and CDR2 SMNVEV (reference sequence). The CDR3 DNA sequence: TGTGCCAGCCGCCGGGGGAGGGTAGTAGAGACCCAGTACTTC. Its translation is CASRRGRVVETQYF.

This clonotype qualifies as medium-sized. DNA of the CDR3: TGCGCCAGCAGCTTGCAGGGGCCCTACAATGAGCAGTTCTTC. This sequence encodes CASSLQGPYNEQFF. The chain uses TRBV5-1 and TRBJ2-1, with a possible D match to TRBD1 (6 bases). The CDR3 is made up of 14 amino acids. Germline-derived CDR1 and CDR2 are SGHRS and YFSETQ. V gave up 1 base and J gave up 2 bases, with 7 bases separating them.

Here the CDR3 DNA reads TGTGCCAGCAGGAGGGTAGCGTCGAACACAGATACGCAGTATTTT. Translation gives CASRRVASNTDTQYF. The rearrangement joins TRBV28 to TRBJ2-3, with D maybe TRBD2 (5 bases). Trimming left V 6 bases short and J 2 bases short, with 15 bases between. CDR1 is MDHEN, CDR2 SYDVKM, per germline. The CDR3 covers 15 residues.

This clonotype is deemed medium-sized. The chain employs TRBV27 and TRBJ2-3; D might be TRBD2 (7 bases). The CDR3 sequence is 15 residues long. Per the germline V gene, CDR1 is MNHEY and CDR2 is SMNVEV (reference sequence). With 5 bases removed from V and 2 bases from J, the gap between germline ends came to 14 bases. The CDR3 region is CASSREGHHTDTQYF. DNA of the CDR3: TGTGCCAGCAGTAGGGAGGGACACCACACAGATACGCAGTATTTT.

The V and J genes are TRBV6-2 or TRBV6-3 and TRBJ1-2; maybe TRBD1 (5 bases). Looked up from germline, CDR1 is MNHEY and CDR2 is SVGEGT. The CDR3 is 14 residues long. V was pared by 5 bases and J by 3 bases, with 13 bases between. CDR3: CASSEEAGHYGYTF. The CDR3 DNA reads TGTGCCAGCAGTGAAGAGGCAGGGCACTATGGCTACACCTTC.

This clonotype has more than one count but fewer than ten. The V call is TRBV11-2, the J call TRBJ1-1; weak D call: TRBD1 (5 bases). CDR3 size: 13 residues. Trimming shortened V by 5 bases and J by 7 bases, and 14 bases separated the two germline ends. The germline CDR1 and CDR2 sequences are SGHAT and FQNNGV. CDR3 sequence (DNA): TGTGCCAGCAGCCCGGCAAGGGGCTTTGAAGCTTTCTTT. Translated, it gives CASSPARGFEAFF. Together with reference TRBV11-2 and TRBJ1-1, the CDR3 gives the full variable domain: EAGVAQSPRYKIIEKRQSVAFWCNPISGHATLYWYQQILGQGPKLLIQFQNNGVVDDSQLPKDRFSAERLKGVDSTLKIQPAKLEDSAVYLCASSPARGFEAFFGQGTRLTVV.

In this sample, this clonotype is medium-sized. The chain combines TRBV7-6 with TRBJ2-1; the D is unclear. The V and J ends lost 5 bases and 7 bases respectively, with 12 bases between them. Germline V lookup: CDR1 SGHVS, CDR2 FNYEAQ. The CDR3 extends over 13 amino acids. CDR3 amino acids: CASSPRPANEQFF. In nucleotides, the CDR3 is TGTGCCAGCAGCCCTCGTCCAGCGAATGAGCAGTTCTTC.

The chain combines TRBV4-1 with TRBJ2-2; D ambiguous. Germline values: CDR1 MGHRA, CDR2 YSYEKL. Between the trimmed V and J ends, which lost 4 bases and 1 base, there was a span of 10 bases. This CDR3 spans 15 amino acids. CDR3 region: CASSPFTGNTGELFF. CDR3 in DNA: TGCGCCAGCAGCCCGTTCACGGGGAACACCGGGGAGCTGTTTTTT.

This clonotype is deemed medium-sized. This sequence joins TRBV12-3 or TRBV12-4 and TRBJ2-7; no firm D call. V lost 1 base, J lost 0 bases, and 1 base lay in between. There are 12 residues in the CDR3. CDR3 amino acids: CASSLDSYEQYF. In DNA form, the CDR3 reads TGTGCCAGCAGTTTAGACTCCTACGAGCAGTACTTC.

The chain carries TRBV19 and TRBJ2-2; 9 bases are shared with TRBD2. CDR3 length: 17 residues. Germline loops: CDR1 LNHDA, CDR2 SQIVND (reference sequence). The V and J ends lost 1 base and 3 bases, in that order; junction bases with no gene match: 6. This chain's CDR3 is CASSIVGLAPDTGELFF. DNA of the CDR3: TGTGCCAGTAGTATAGTTGGACTAGCGCCCGACACCGGGGAGCTGTTTTTT.

This clonotype turned up a few times. The genes are TRBV7-9 and TRBJ2-5, with 7 bases lining up with TRBD2. The J call is in doubt because the DNA end fits TRBJ2-7 better. Germline CDR1 and CDR2: SEHNR and FQNEAQ (reference sequence). The CDR3 contains 15 residues. CDR3 in amino acids: CASSLGGSRYYEQYF. CDR3 in DNA: TGTGCCAGCAGCTTAGGCGGGAGCCGGTACTACGAGCAGTACTTC.

This clonotype was picked up a small number of times. The V and J genes are TRBV12-3 or TRBV12-4 and TRBJ2-5, with 9 bases identical to TRBD1. The CDR3 runs to 16 residues. The V and J ends lost 6 bases and 2 bases, in that order; junction bases with no gene match: 10. The CDR3 spells CASSRTGVPQQETQYF. The CDR3, as DNA: TGTGCCAGCAGCCGGACAGGGGTCCCCCAACAAGAGACCCAGTACTTC.

Judged by abundance, this clonotype is medium-sized (0.01 to 0.1%). V usage is TRBV28 and J usage is TRBJ2-1; D possibly corresponds to TRBD2 (6 bases). With 6 bases removed from V and 9 bases from J, the gap between germline ends came to 15 bases. There are 13 residues in the CDR3. The germline CDR1 and CDR2 sequences are MDHEN and SYDVKM. The CDR3 reads CASSLGTSGEQFF. The CDR3 DNA sequence: TGTGCCAGCAGCCTTGGGACTTCGGGTGAGCAGTTCTTC.

This clonotype ranks as medium-sized. J is TRBJ2-3 and V is TRBV27; D is unclear. The germline gives CDR1 MNHEY, CDR2 SMNVEV (reference sequence). CDR3 length: 13 amino acids. V was clipped by 1 base and J by 6 bases, with 8 bases between them. CDR3 bases: TGTGCCAGCAGTTTATTTTTTCCGGATACGCAGTATTTT. Amino acid sequence: CASSLFFPDTQYF.

The chain couples TRBV27 to TRBJ2-1; maybe TRBD2 (5 bases). V was trimmed by 3 bases and J by 5 bases, leaving 11 bases between them. Per germline, CDR1 MNHEY and CDR2 SMNVEV (reference sequence). The CDR3 contains 14 residues. The CDR3 coding sequence is TGTGCCAGCAGTTTTTTGGGAGAGAACAATGAGCAGTTCTTC. As protein: CASSFLGENNEQFF.

This clonotype was seen a handful of times. The chain joins TRBV6-1 to TRBJ2-5; 7 bases fit TRBD2. With the DNA end fitting TRBJ2-7 better, the J assignment may be wrong. Germline V CDR1 and CDR2: MNHNS, SASEGT. The CDR3 runs 14 residues. CDR3 residues: CASTETSYPYEQYF. CDR3 bases: TGTGCCAGCACCGAGACTAGCTACCCCTACGAGCAGTACTTC.